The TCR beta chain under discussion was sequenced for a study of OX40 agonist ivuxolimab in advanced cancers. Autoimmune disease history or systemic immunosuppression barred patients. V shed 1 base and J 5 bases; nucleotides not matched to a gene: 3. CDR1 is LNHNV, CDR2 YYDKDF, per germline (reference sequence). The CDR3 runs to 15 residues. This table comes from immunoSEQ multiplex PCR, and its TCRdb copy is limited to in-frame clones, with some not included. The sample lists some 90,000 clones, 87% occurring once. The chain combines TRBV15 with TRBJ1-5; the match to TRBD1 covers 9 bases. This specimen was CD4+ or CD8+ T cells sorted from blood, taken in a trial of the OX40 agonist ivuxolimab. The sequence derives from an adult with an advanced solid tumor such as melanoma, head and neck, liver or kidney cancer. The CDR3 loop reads CATSRGDREDQPQHF. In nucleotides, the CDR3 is TGTGCCACCAGCAGAGGGGACAGGGAGGATCAGCCCCAGCATTTT.